The sample holds many counts of the clone carrying this TCR beta chain. This specimen comes from a study of response to subunit inactivated influenza vaccine. TCRdb fed the RT-PCR reads into MiXCR, producing one record per CDR3 protein. Of under 550,000 distinct CDR3 sequences detected, less than 7.5% appear once; the ten largest clones hold over 10%. Sequencing used PBMCs from blood, obtained around 2 years after vaccination. This clonotype was obtained from a man aged 50-75 years who received an inactivated influenza vaccine.

Here the CDR3 reads CASSLPGQQAYEQYF. In DNA, the CDR3 is TGTGCCAGCAGCTTGCCGGGACAGCAAGCCTACGAGCAGTACTTC. The chain has TRBV5-5 and TRBJ2-7; 7 bases align to TRBD1. With 1 base clipped from V and 2 bases from J, the junction kept 6 bases outside the gene matches. The V gene's germline CDR1 is SGHKS and CDR2 YYEKEE (reference sequence). The CDR3 totals 15 residues.